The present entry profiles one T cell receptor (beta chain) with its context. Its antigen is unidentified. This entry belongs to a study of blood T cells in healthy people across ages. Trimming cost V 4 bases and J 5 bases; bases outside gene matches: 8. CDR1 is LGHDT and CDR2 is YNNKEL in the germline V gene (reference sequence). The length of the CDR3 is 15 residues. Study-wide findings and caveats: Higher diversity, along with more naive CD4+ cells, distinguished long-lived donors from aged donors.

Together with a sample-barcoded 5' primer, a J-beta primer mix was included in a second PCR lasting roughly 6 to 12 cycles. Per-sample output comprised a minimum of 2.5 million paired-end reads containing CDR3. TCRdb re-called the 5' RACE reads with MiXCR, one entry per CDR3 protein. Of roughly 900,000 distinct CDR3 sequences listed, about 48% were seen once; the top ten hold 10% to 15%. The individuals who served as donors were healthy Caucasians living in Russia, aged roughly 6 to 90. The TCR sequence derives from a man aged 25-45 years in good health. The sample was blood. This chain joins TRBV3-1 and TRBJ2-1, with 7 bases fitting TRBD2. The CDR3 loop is CASSPDTGTNNEQFF. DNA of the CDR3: TGTGCCAGCAGCCCGGACACCGGGACTAACAATGAGCAGTTCTTC.